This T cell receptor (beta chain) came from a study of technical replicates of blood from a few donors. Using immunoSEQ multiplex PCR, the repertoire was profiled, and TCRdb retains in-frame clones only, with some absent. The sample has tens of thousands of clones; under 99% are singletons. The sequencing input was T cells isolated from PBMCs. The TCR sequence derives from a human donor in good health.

The CDR3 region is CASSFVGQDSTDTQYF. The CDR3 region has the DNA TGTGCCAGCAGTTTCGTAGGACAGGACAGCACAGATACGCAGTATTTT. The chain has TRBV27 and TRBJ2-3, with TRBD1 identical over 7 bases. V was clipped by 3 bases and J by 0 bases; unmatched bases: 6. Germline values: CDR1 MNHEY, CDR2 SMNVEV (reference sequence). The CDR3 spans 16 residues.